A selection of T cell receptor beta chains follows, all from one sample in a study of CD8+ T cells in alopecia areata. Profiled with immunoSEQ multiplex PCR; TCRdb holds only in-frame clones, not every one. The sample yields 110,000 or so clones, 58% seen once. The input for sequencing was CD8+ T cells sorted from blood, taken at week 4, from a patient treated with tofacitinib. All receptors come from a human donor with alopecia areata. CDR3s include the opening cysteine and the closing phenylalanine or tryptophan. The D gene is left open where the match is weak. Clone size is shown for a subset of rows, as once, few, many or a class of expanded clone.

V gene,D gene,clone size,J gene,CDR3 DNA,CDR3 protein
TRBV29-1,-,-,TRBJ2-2,TGCAGCGTTGACCTGTACGACGGGGAGCTGTTTTTT,CSVDLYDGELFF
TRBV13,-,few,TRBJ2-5,TGTGCCAGCAGCTTAAGTTTTAGCTGGGAGACCCAGTACTTC,CASSLSFSWETQYF
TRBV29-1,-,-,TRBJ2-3,TGCAGCGTCTTTGGACAGAGCACAGATACGCAGTATTTT,CSVFGQSTDTQYF
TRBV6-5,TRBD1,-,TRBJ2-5,TGTGCCAGCAGTTACGCGACAGGGACCAGGCAAGAGACCCAGTACTTC,CASSYATGTRQETQYF
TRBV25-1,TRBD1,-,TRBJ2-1,TGTGCCACCGGTCCAGGGGGTACCTACAATGAGCAGTTCTTC,CATGPGGTYNEQFF
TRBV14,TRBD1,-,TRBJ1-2,TGTGCCAGCAGCGCGCAAGGGGGCGGAGGTGGCTACACCTTC,CASSAQGGGGGYTF
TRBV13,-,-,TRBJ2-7,TGTGCCAGCAGCTCCCGGGACTTTTCCTACGAGCAGTACTTC,CASSSRDFSYEQYF
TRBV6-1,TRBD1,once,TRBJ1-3,TGTGCCAGCAGTGAAGGGGAGACAGGGGGAAACACCATATATTTT,CASSEGETGGNTIYF
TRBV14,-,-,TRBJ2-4,TGTGCCAGCAGCCCTGCAAAAAACATTCAGTACTTC,CASSPAKNIQYF
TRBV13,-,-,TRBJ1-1,TGTGCCAGCAGCTTAAGCCCGGGGAACACTGAAGCTTTCTTT,CASSLSPGNTEAFF
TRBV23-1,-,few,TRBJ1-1,TGCGCCAGCAGTCATTCCGCCGTGCAGGGCGAGACTGAAGCTTTCTTT,CASSHSAVQGETEAFF
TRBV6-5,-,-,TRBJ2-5,TGTGCCAGCAGTGCTGACAGGTATCAAGAGACCCAGTACTTC,CASSADRYQETQYF
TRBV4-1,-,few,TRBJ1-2,TGCGCCAGCAGCCAAGATGGGGAACTCTATGGCTACACCTTC,CASSQDGELYGYTF
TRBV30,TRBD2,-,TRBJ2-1,TGTGCCTGGAGAGAAAATGGACTAGCGGAGCAGTTCTTC,CAWRENGLAEQFF
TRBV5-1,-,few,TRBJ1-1,TGCGCCAGCAGCCTCGGGTACGACGACACTGAAGCTTTCTTT,CASSLGYDDTEAFF
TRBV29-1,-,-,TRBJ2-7,TGCAGCGTTAGGACAGAGTACGAGCAGTACTTC,CSVRTEYEQYF
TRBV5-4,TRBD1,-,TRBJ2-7,TGTGCCAGCAGCTTGGCGGACAGGGCATCCGACGAGCAGTACTTC,CASSLADRASDEQYF
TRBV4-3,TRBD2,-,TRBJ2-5,TGCGCCAGCAGCCAGACTAGCGGGGGGATGTACCAAGAGACCCAGTACTTC,CASSQTSGGMYQETQYF
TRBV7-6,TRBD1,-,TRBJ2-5,TGTGCCAGCAGCGACGCGACAGGGGTTGGAGAGACCCAGTACTTC,CASSDATGVGETQYF
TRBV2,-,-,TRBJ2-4,TGTGCCAGCAGTGTTGGGAGTCGAAACATTCAGTACTTC,CASSVGSRNIQYF
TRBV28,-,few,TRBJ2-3,TGTGCCAGCAGTTTAGGGACTGAAGCAGATACGCAGTATTTT,CASSLGTEADTQYF
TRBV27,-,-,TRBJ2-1,TGTGCCAGCAGTTTAGGGCTAGCCAATGAGCAGTTCTTC,CASSLGLANEQFF
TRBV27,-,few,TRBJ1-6,TGTGCCAGCAGTTTAAGGGGCTATTCACCCCTCCACTTT,CASSLRGYSPLHF
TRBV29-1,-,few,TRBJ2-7,TGCAGCGCGATCATGGAATCCTACGAGCAGTACTTC,CSAIMESYEQYF
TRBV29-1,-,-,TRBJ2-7,TGCAGCGTTGAAGGTCAACTGGGCTCCTACGAGCAGTACTTC,CSVEGQLGSYEQYF
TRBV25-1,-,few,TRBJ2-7,TGTGCCACTCGCGGAGCCAGCTACGAGCAGTACTTC,CATRGASYEQYF
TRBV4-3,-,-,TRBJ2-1,TGCGCCAGCAGCCACCTCGGGAACTACAATGAGCAGTTCTTC,CASSHLGNYNEQFF
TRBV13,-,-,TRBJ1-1,TGTGCCAGCAGCTTAGGGGGGAACACTGAAGCTTTCTTT,CASSLGGNTEAFF
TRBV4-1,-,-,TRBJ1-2,TGCGCCAGCAGCCAAGATATTTCGGGGGGCTATGGCTACACCTTC,CASSQDISGGYGYTF
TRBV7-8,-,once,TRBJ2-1,TGTGCCAGCGGATCTACACGGGGGCCCTACAATGAGCAGTTCTTC,CASGSTRGPYNEQFF
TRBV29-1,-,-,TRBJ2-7,TGCAGCGTTGATACAGGGACCTACGAGCAGTACTTC,CSVDTGTYEQYF
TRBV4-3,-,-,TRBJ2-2,TGCGCCAGCAGCCAAGTCCGCGGGGGCCCAGAGCTGTTTTTT,CASSQVRGGPELFF
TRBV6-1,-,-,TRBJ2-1,TGTGCCAGCCGGTCAGGGTACAATGAGCAGTTCTTC,CASRSGYNEQFF
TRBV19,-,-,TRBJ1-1,TGTGCCAGTAGTACCCTTACCGGCTTGGAAGCTTTCTTT,CASSTLTGLEAFF
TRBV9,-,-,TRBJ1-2,TGTGCCAGCAGCGTGACTGGAGACTATGGCTACACCTTC,CASSVTGDYGYTF
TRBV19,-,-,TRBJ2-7,TGTGCCAGTACTCCACCCAACAGCTACGAGCAGTACTTC,CASTPPNSYEQYF
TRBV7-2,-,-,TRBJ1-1,TGTGCCAGCAGCTTAGGGGGCGGGGGCACTGAAGCTTTCTTT,CASSLGGGGTEAFF
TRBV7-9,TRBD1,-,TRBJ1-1,TGTGCCAGCAGCTCTCGGACAGGCTCAGGGTCGAACACTGAAGCTTTCTTT,CASSSRTGSGSNTEAFF
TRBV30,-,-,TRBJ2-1,TGTGCCTGGACTTGGGGGCTCAATGAGCAGTTCTTC,CAWTWGLNEQFF
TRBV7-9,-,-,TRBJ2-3,TGTGCCAGCAGCCCGGTGTTACGGGGCACAGATACGCAGTATTTT,CASSPVLRGTDTQYF
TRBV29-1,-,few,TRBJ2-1,TGCAGCGTTGTAGGTAGCATCTATGAGCAGTTCTTC,CSVVGSIYEQFF
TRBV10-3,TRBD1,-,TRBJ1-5,TGTGCCATCAGCCCCCTGGACAGGGGGAAAGAGAGCGACCGTAGGAATCAGCCCCAGCATTTT,CAISPLDRGKESDRRNQPQHF
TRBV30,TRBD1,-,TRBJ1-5,TGTGCCTGGAGTGGAACGGACAGGGTTCAGCCCCAGCATTTT,CAWSGTDRVQPQHF
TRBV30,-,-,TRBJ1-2,TGTGCCTGGGGGAAAGGGGGTGAGGAGGGCTACACCTTC,CAWGKGGEEGYTF
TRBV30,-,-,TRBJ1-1,TGTGCCTGGAGTGATGGCAGGGGCTGGGACACTGAAGCTTTCTTT,CAWSDGRGWDTEAFF
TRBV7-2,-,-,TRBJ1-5,TGTGCCAGCAGCCTCGGACGGCAGCCCCAGCATTTT,CASSLGRQPQHF
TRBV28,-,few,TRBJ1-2,TGTGCCAGCAGTTTAGACGGGAATGGCTACACCTTC,CASSLDGNGYTF
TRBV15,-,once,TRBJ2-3,TGTGCCACCAGCAAGACCCTGCCCGGCACAGATACGCAGTATTTT,CATSKTLPGTDTQYF
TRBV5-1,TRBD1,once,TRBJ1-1,TGCGCCAGCAGCCGACAGGGCAACACTGAAGCTTTCTTT,CASSRQGNTEAFF
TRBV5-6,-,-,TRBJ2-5,TGTGCCAGCAGCTTGAGTTCCCAAGAGACCCAGTACTTC,CASSLSSQETQYF